These T cell receptor beta chains were read from a single sample in a study of blood T cell repertoires in COVID-19. The data were produced by immunoSEQ multiplex PCR, yet TCRdb's version contains in-frame clones alone and is incomplete. The profile covers about 370,000 clones, with around 92% appearing a single time and around 1.7% taken by the ten largest. The sequenced sample consisted of PBMCs or T cells enriched from blood (not recorded which). The receptors derive from a woman in her twenties or thirties who had recovered from COVID-19. CDR3s include the opening cysteine and the closing phenylalanine or tryptophan. The order of the fields is CDR3 length, D gene, clone size, V gene, J gene, CDR3 protein, CDR3 DNA. A D gene is named only where the DNA matches it firmly. Clone size, where shown, is once, few, many, or a class for clones that have expanded.

>13|.|many|TRBV11-2|TRBJ1-1
CASSLYVATEAFF
TGTGCCAGCAGCTTATATGTAGCCACTGAAGCTTTCTTT
>14|.|.|TRBV27|TRBJ1-2
CASIEDILSAGYTF
TGTGCCAGCATCGAGGACATCCTATCTGCTGGCTACACCTTC
>14|.|.|TRBV10-3|TRBJ1-2
CAISELIRGEGYTF
TGTGCCATCAGTGAGTTAATTCGGGGGGAAGGCTACACCTTC
>17|TRBD2|few|TRBV10-3|TRBJ2-3
CAISESGTSGGTDTQYF
TGTGCCATCAGTGAGTCCGGGACTAGCGGGGGGACAGATACGCAGTATTTT
>17|TRBD2|.|TRBV5-1|TRBJ2-3
CASSGTGLAGSTDTQYF
TGCGCCAGCAGCGGAACCGGACTAGCGGGGAGCACAGATACGCAGTATTTT
>17|.|few|TRBV29-1|TRBJ2-7
CSVAVGGEMKFPYEQYF
TGCAGCGTTGCGGTTGGCGGGGAAATGAAATTTCCCTACGAGCAGTACTTC
>16|.|.|TRBV7-9|TRBJ2-3
CASSWERTDSTDTQYF
TGTGCCAGCAGCTGGGAAAGGACAGATAGCACAGATACGCAGTATTTT
>16|.|.|TRBV9|TRBJ2-2
CASSVELSLLNGELFF
TGTGCCAGCAGCGTAGAGCTTTCCCTCTTAAACGGGGAGCTGTTTTTT
>14|.|few|TRBV5-1|TRBJ2-7
CASSLAGSTYEQYF
TGCGCCAGCAGCTTGGCGGGTAGTACCTACGAGCAGTACTTC
>19|TRBD2|.|TRBV7-3|TRBJ2-1
CASSLGIGSAGVFYNEQFF
TGTGCCAGCAGCTTAGGTATAGGGTCTGCGGGAGTCTTCTACAATGAGCAGTTCTTC
>12|.|.|TRBV6-5|TRBJ2-7
CASSYGVSEQYF
TGTGCCAGCAGTTACGGTGTCAGCGAGCAGTACTTC